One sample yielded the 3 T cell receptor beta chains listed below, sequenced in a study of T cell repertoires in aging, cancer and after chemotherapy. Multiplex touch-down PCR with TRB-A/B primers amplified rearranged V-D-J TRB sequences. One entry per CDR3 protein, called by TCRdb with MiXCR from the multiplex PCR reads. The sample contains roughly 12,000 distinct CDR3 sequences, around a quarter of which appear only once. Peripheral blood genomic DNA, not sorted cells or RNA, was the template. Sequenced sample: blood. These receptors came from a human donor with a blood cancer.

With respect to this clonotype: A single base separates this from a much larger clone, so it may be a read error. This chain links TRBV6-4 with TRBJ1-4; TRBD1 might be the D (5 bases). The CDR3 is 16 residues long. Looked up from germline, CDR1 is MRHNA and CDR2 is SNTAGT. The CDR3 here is CASSDRRTRSNDKLFF. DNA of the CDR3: TGTGCCAGCAGTGATAGAAGGACACGGAGTAATGATAAACTGTTTTTT.

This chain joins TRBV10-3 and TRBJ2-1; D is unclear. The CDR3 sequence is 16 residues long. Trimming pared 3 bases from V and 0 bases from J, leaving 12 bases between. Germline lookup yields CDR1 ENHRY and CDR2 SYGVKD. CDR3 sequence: CAISDRKPSSYNEQFF. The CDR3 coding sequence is TGTGCCATCAGTGATCGCAAACCTTCCTCCTACAATGAGCAGTTCTTC.

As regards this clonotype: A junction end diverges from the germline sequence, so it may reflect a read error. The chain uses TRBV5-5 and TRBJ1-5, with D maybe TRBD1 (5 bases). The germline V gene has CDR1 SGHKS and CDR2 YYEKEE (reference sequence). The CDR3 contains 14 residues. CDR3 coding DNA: TGCGCCAGCAGCGGGGCAGACAGCAATCAGCCCCAGCATTTT. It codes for CASSGADSNQPQHF.